This TCR beta chain originates from a study of cytomegalovirus exposure and HLA in healthy donors. Whole-study findings and limits: Cytomegalovirus status was reportedly diagnosed by the classifier with high sensitivity and specificity. Many donors carried some public TCRs, although rarity characterized most TCR sequences.

Profiling relied on immunoSEQ multiplex PCR, and the TCRdb table lists in-frame clones only, not all of them. The data contain 45,000 to 70,000 clones, 85% to 95% of them singletons. Separate from the approximately 670-subject first cohort was the 120-subject validation cohort, to which the donors belonged. The germline CDR1 and CDR2 sequences are SGHDT and YYEEEE. V was cut by 4 bases and J by 3 bases, with 16 bases left in between. This CDR3 is built from 15 residues. This clone has a single count. The antigen is not known. Specimen: PBMCs. This receptor was obtained from a young woman in good health and CMV-seronegative. The rearrangement uses TRBV5-6 and TRBJ1-1, with D maybe TRBD1 (6 bases). In nucleotides, the CDR3 is TGTGCCAGCAGCCCTGGGACACGGCTGGACACTGAAGCTTTCTTT. Protein: CASSPGTRLDTEAFF.